Given below is one TCR beta chain in context. Germline CDR1 is PRHDT and CDR2 is FYEKMQ (reference sequence). J gave up 12 bases and V 5 bases, and 7 bases lay outside the gene matches. The length of the CDR3 is 12 residues. This record belongs to a study of T-cell memory formation after mild COVID-19. Each CDR3 protein is one row after TCRdb ran MiXCR on the 5' RACE reads. Here the sample spans under 300,000 distinct CDR3 sequences, less than 9.5% being singletons. This TCR derives from a young man who had mild COVID-19 (a few samples of this study predate the infection). Cell type and time point are not known. This chain joins TRBV13 and TRBJ2-7; 10 positions match TRBD1. The sample consisted of PBMCs or a T cell subset sorted from them (not recorded which). CDR3 sequence: CASSPRDRGPYF. The CDR3 DNA reads as TGTGCCAGCAGCCCCCGGGACAGGGGCCCGTACTTC. The variable domain in full, with the rest retrieved from reference TRBV13 and TRBJ2-7, is AAGVIQSPRHLIKEKRETATLKCYPIPRHDTVYWYQQGPGQDPQFLISFYEKMQSDKGSIPDRFSAQQFSDYHSELNMSSLELGDSALYFCASSPRDRGPYFGPGTRLTVT.